These 5 T cell receptor beta chains share one sample of origin, sequenced in a study of cytomegalovirus exposure and HLA in healthy donors. The PCR contained 60 Vbeta and 13 Jbeta primers. Using immunoSEQ multiplex PCR, the repertoire was profiled, and TCRdb retains in-frame clones only, with some absent. The sample has about 34,000 clones, roughly 82% seen once. The specimen was PBMCs. The receptors shown here come from a woman between 18 and 30 years old in good health and CMV-seropositive.

This chain connects TRBV30 to TRBJ2-7; 7 nucleotides agree with TRBD2. Germline CDR1 and CDR2: GTSNPN and SVGIG (reference sequence). CDR3 length equals 13 residues. V dropped 3 bases and J dropped 4; count of bases not matched to a gene: 6. CDR3 bases: TGTGCCTGGAGCCTGGGAGGGTCTTACGAGCAGTACTTC. It translates to CAWSLGGSYEQYF.

The J gene is TRBJ1-2, the V gene TRBV15, with unresolved D. Per the germline V gene, CDR1 is LNHNV and CDR2 is YYDKDF (reference sequence). V was clipped by 1 base and J by 2 bases, with 11 bases between them. CDR3 size: 15 residues. CDR3 in amino acids: CATSRGGSSNYGYTF. CDR3 in DNA: TGTGCCACCAGCAGAGGAGGGTCCTCAAACTATGGCTACACCTTC. Together with reference TRBV15 and TRBJ1-2, the CDR3 gives the full variable domain: DAMVIQNPRYQVTQFGKPVTLSCSQTLNHNVMYWYQQKSSQAPKLLFHYYDKDFNNEADTPDNFQSRRPNTSFCFLDIRSPGLGDTAMYLCATSRGGSSNYGYTFGSGTRLTVV.

The rearrangement links TRBV4-1 to TRBJ1-2, with D possibly TRBD1 on 5 matching bases. The V gene's germline CDR1 is MGHRA and CDR2 YSYEKL. This CDR3 has 16 amino acids. V shed 3 bases and J shed 5 bases, with 19 bases lying between them. The CDR3, as DNA: TGCGCCAGCAGCCATAACCCGGGGGTCTCCAGTTATGGCTACACCTTC. The encoded protein is CASSHNPGVSSYGYTF.

J is TRBJ2-5 and V is TRBV7-2; 8 bases line up with TRBD2. V shed 0 bases, J shed 1 base, and the junction held 10 bases outside the gene matches. The CDR3 has 18 amino acids. The germline gives CDR1 SGHTA, CDR2 FQGNSA. The CDR3 loop is CASSLASDSGAFQETQYF. The CDR3, as DNA: TGTGCCAGCAGCTTAGCGTCGGATAGCGGGGCTTTCCAAGAGACCCAGTACTTC.

The chain links TRBV6-5 to TRBJ2-7; 8 bases match TRBD1. J was trimmed by 12 bases and V by 5 bases; bases with no gene match: 12. The CDR3 has 13 amino acids. Germline CDR1 is MNHEY and CDR2 is SVGAGI. CDR3 nucleotides: TGTGCCAGCAGTCGCAGTCAGGGGGCAAGACGGTACTTC. Translating it yields CASSRSQGARRYF.